The entry that follows covers one T cell receptor beta chain sequence. Method: immunoSEQ multiplex PCR; TCRdb's copy keeps in-frame clones and lacks some. Of around 83,000 clones listed, around 90% were seen once; the top ten hold approximately 0.4%. This specimen comes from a study of technical replicates of blood from four donors. This sequence was found in a human donor in good health. Some clones in this sample may be carry-over from other donors' samples. Sequencing was done on a sample of T cells isolated from PBMCs.

In DNA form, the CDR3 reads TGTGCCCATAAAACTAGCGGAACGGATACGCAGTATTTT. It translates to CAHKTSGTDTQYF. The chain recombines TRBV19 with TRBJ2-3; 8 bases agree with TRBD2. The CDR3 has 13 residues. The germline V gene has CDR1 LNHDA and CDR2 SQIVND (reference sequence). Trimming removed 11 bases from V and 6 bases from J; junction bases left unmatched: 10.